The 26 T cell receptor beta chains given below trace back to one sample, sequenced in a study of neurological immune-mediated disorders. TCRdb used MiXCR to reprocess the 5' RACE reads, holding one entry per CDR3 protein. The data show some 10,000 distinct CDR3 sequences, under 25% seen once. Sequenced material: CD8+ T cells from blood. These receptors were obtained from a woman in her sixties or seventies with HTLV-1-associated myelopathy (HAM/TSP).

This clonotype was seen at least ten times. The rearrangement links TRBV4-1 to TRBJ1-5; TRBD1 agrees at 8 bases. CDR1 and CDR2 (germline): MGHRA, YSYEKL. V trimming: 1 base; J trimming: 2 bases; junction bases outside the gene matches: 1. The CDR3 extends over 15 amino acids. The chain's CDR3 is CASSQGGQGNQPQHF. The CDR3 bases are TGCGCCAGCAGCCAAGGGGGACAGGGCAATCAGCCCCAGCATTTT.

This clonotype appeared a few times. Given a much more abundant clone one base away, this may be a read error. The genes are TRBV11-2 and TRBJ2-7; D is unclear. This CDR3 has 13 residues. Germline V gene lookup returns CDR1 SGHAT and CDR2 FQNNGV. The CDR3 nucleotides read TGTGCCAACAGCTCCGGACCGGCCTACGAGCAGTACTTC. Residues: CANSSGPAYEQYF.

The table lists this clonotype with many counts. J is TRBJ2-7 and V is TRBV5-1; D call uncertain. The CDR3 spans 14 residues. Germline V CDR1 and CDR2: SGHRS, YFSETQ. V shed 2 bases and J shed 0 bases, with 9 bases lying between them. The CDR3 spells CASSFRTGSYEQYF. Written as DNA, the CDR3 is TGCGCCAGCAGCTTCCGGACCGGCTCCTACGAGCAGTACTTC.

This clonotype was observed many times. The chain links TRBV20-1 to TRBJ2-1, with D unresolved. This CDR3 is 16 amino acids long. Germline V gives CDR1 DFQATT, CDR2 SNEGSKA (reference sequence). V shed 0 bases and J shed 2 bases, with 14 bases lying between them. The CDR3, as DNA: TGCAGTGCTAGAGACAGCTCCAAGGGCACCTACAATGAGCAGTTCTTC. This encodes CSARDSSKGTYNEQFF.

There are many counts of this clonotype. V gene TRBV9 combines with J gene TRBJ1-2, with D perhaps matching TRBD1 (5 bases). Germline CDR1 SGDLS, CDR2 YYNGEE. V was trimmed by 7 bases and J by 4 bases, leaving 14 bases between them. The CDR3 length is 13 residues. CDR3 DNA sequence: TGTGCCAGCGGTGGGGGTGGGGGCTATGGCTACACCTTC. This encodes CASGGGGGYGYTF.

At least ten counts were recorded for this clonotype. The gene calls are TRBV20-1 and TRBJ1-5; D remains unclear. In germline, CDR1 is DFQATT, CDR2 SNEGSKA (reference sequence). Trimming shortened V by 3 bases and J by 8 bases, and 14 bases separated the two germline ends. The CDR3 runs 13 residues. The CDR3, as DNA: TGCAGTGCTAGGTACGGCCAGCTCGAGCCCCAGCATTTT. Its protein product is CSARYGQLEPQHF.

The chain employs TRBV30 and TRBJ1-1; D might be TRBD1 (5 bases). The CDR3 loop spans 17 amino acids. The germline V gene has CDR1 GTSNPN and CDR2 SVGIG (reference sequence). Trimming pared 0 bases from V and 1 base from J, leaving 18 bases between. CDR3 sequence: CAWSVATGMGENTEAFF. In DNA form, the CDR3 reads TGTGCCTGGAGTGTAGCGACCGGCATGGGGGAGAACACTGAAGCTTTCTTT.

This clonotype has a count of ten or more. Written as DNA, the CDR3 is TGTGCCAGCAGTTTATTAGGGGGCAGGGAGACCCAGTACTTC. Amino acid sequence: CASSLLGGRETQYF. The chain has TRBV27 and TRBJ2-5, with 7 bases that match TRBD1. Germline V gene data show CDR1 as MNHEY and CDR2 as SMNVEV (reference sequence). Trimming cost V 1 base and J 5 bases; bases outside gene matches: 4. The CDR3 runs 14 residues.

This clonotype showed up many times. The gene calls are TRBV5-1 and TRBJ2-3, with TRBD1 matching 9 bases. V gave up 4 bases and J gave up 4 bases; unmatched junction bases: 4. The CDR3 extends over 14 amino acids. CDR1 and CDR2 from the germline V gene are SGHRS and YFSETQ. The CDR3 protein is CASSRTGAADTQYF. CDR3 DNA sequence: TGCGCCAGCAGCCGGACAGGGGCGGCAGATACGCAGTATTTT. Variable domain in full (rest from reference TRBV5-1 and TRBJ2-3): KAGVTQTPRYLIKTRGQQVTLSCSPISGHRSVSWYQQTPGQGLQFLFEYFSETQRNKGNFPGRFSGRQFSNSRSEMNVSTLELGDSALYLCASSRTGAADTQYFGPGTRLTVL.

This clonotype has at least ten counts. The gene calls are TRBV20-1 and TRBJ2-7; tentative D call: TRBD2 (7 bases). V was clipped by 0 bases and J by 3 bases, with 15 bases between them. Germline values: CDR1 DFQATT, CDR2 SNEGSKA (reference sequence). CDR3 length equals 15 residues. This chain's CDR3 is CSARDLEGGDYEQYF. The CDR3 bases are TGCAGTGCTAGAGATCTGGAGGGGGGGGACTACGAGCAGTACTTC.

In this sample, this clonotype turned up many times. V is TRBV29-1 and J is TRBJ2-1; D ambiguous. Germline V gene sequence: CDR1 SQVTM, CDR2 ANQGSEA. CDR3 length equals 15 residues. With 2 bases removed from V and 0 bases from J, the gap between germline ends came to 11 bases. The CDR3 sequence is CSVEWGTHSYNEQFF. For the CDR3, the DNA is TGCAGCGTTGAATGGGGAACCCACTCCTACAATGAGCAGTTCTTC.

This clonotype has ten or more counts. The gene calls are TRBV20-1 and TRBJ1-4; 9 bases are shared with TRBD1. J lost 1 base, V lost 6 bases, and 3 bases had no gene match. Germline V gene data show CDR1 as DFQATT and CDR2 as SNEGSKA (reference sequence). The CDR3 totals 14 residues. CDR3 residues: CSARTGETNEKLFF. The CDR3, as DNA: TGCAGTGCGAGGACAGGGGAAACTAATGAAAAACTGTTTTTT.

This clonotype has ten or more counts. The V gene is TRBV12-3 or TRBV12-4, the J gene TRBJ2-2; unclear D gene. V gave up 2 bases and J gave up 4 bases, with 14 bases separating them. The length of the CDR3 is 16 residues. CDR3 in amino acids: CASSLLVGWGTGELFF. The CDR3 nucleotides read TGTGCCAGCAGTTTATTGGTAGGGTGGGGCACCGGGGAGCTGTTTTTT.

This clonotype has a count of ten or more. This chain joins TRBV7-7 and TRBJ2-7, with D perhaps matching TRBD1 (6 bases). Germline CDR1 SSHAT, CDR2 FNYEAQ (reference sequence). The CDR3 runs to 13 residues. The V end was cut by 5 bases, the J end by 3 bases, with 11 bases between. The CDR3 region has the DNA TGTGCCAGCAGCCCCCAGACAGGCTACGAGCAGTACTTC. Amino acids: CASSPQTGYEQYF.

By share, this clonotype counts as large. V gene TRBV7-9 combines with J gene TRBJ2-7, with D perhaps TRBD1 or TRBD2 (7 bases each). V lost 6 bases and J lost 5, with 23 bases in between. This CDR3 is 16 amino acids long. CDR1 and CDR2 from the germline V gene are SEHNR and FQNEAQ (reference sequence). In DNA, the CDR3 is TGTGCCAGCAGTTCCCTCTACAGGGGACTATTGAACGAGCAGTACTTC. This translates into CASSSLYRGLLNEQYF.

This clonotype was counted once. V is TRBV7-2 and J is TRBJ2-3; a weak D match, TRBD2 (5 bases). CDR1 is SGHTA and CDR2 is FQGNSA in the germline V gene. Trimming pared 0 bases from V and 4 bases from J, leaving 11 bases between. CDR3 length equals 15 residues. The DNA of the CDR3 is TGTGCCAGCAGCTTAGCGGCTGGTAGCGCAGATACGCAGTATTTT. Its translation: CASSLAAGSADTQYF.

This clonotype was observed many times. The rearrangement uses TRBV5-1 and TRBJ1-1; D is possibly TRBD1 (5 bases). The CDR3 contains 15 residues. The germline V gene encodes CDR1 SGHRS and CDR2 YFSETQ. V lost 5 bases and J 4 bases, leaving 18 bases between the germline ends. CDR3 DNA sequence: TGCGCCAGCAGAGGGCCGGGGGTGGGCGGCACTGAAGCTTTCTTT. Translating it yields CASRGPGVGGTEAFF. The full variable domain, its missing parts supplied by reference TRBV5-1 and TRBJ1-1, is KAGVTQTPRYLIKTRGQQVTLSCSPISGHRSVSWYQQTPGQGLQFLFEYFSETQRNKGNFPGRFSGRQFSNSRSEMNVSTLELGDSALYLCASRGPGVGGTEAFFGQGTRLTVV.

The sample holds many counts of this clonotype. The chain employs TRBV9 and TRBJ2-1; no clear D. Germline V gene lookup returns CDR1 SGDLS and CDR2 YYNGEE. The CDR3 totals 16 residues. Trimming pared 0 bases from V and 0 bases from J, leaving 10 bases between. CDR3 coding DNA: TGTGCCAGCAGCGTAGGAGGCGGCCACTCCTACAATGAGCAGTTCTTC. It is translated as CASSVGGGHSYNEQFF.

This clonotype has at least ten counts. The chain carries TRBV5-1 and TRBJ2-1, with D hard to call. The CDR3 contains 16 residues. Germline V gene data show CDR1 as SGHRS and CDR2 as YFSETQ. V lost 4 bases to trimming and J lost 6 bases, with 20 bases between them. The CDR3 here is CASSVTRVRTANEQFF. The CDR3 DNA sequence: TGCGCCAGCAGCGTAACCCGGGTTCGCACCGCCAATGAGCAGTTCTTC.

In its sample, this clonotype was seen many times. This sequence joins TRBV4-1 and TRBJ1-2; TRBD1 might be the D (5 bases). Germline V CDR1 and CDR2: MGHRA, YSYEKL. The CDR3 has 16 residues. Trimming cost V 3 bases and J 1 base, with 15 bases left between them. The CDR3 sequence is CASSQKLGGDNYGYTF. CDR3 DNA: TGCGCCAGCAGCCAGAAGTTGGGGGGGGATAACTATGGCTACACCTTC.

This clonotype is labeled as medium-sized (0.01 to 0.1%). CDR3 residues: CATSIGQGYEQYF. The CDR3, as DNA: TGTGCCACCAGCATTGGACAGGGCTACGAGCAGTACTTC. The chain carries TRBV15 and TRBJ2-7, with TRBD1 matching 8 bases. Germline CDR1 is LNHNV and CDR2 is YYDKDF (reference sequence). This CDR3 comprises 13 residues. Trimming took 4 bases from V and 3 from J; bases not matched to a gene: 2.

The rearrangement links TRBV6-1 to TRBJ2-7; possible D gene TRBD2, 6 bases. The V and J ends lost 1 base and 4 bases respectively, with 11 bases between them. There are 14 residues in the CDR3. Per germline, CDR1 MNHNS and CDR2 SASEGT. The CDR3 reads CASSEGQGRYEQYF. Written as DNA, the CDR3 is TGTGCCAGCAGTGAAGGGCAAGGGAGGTACGAGCAGTACTTC.

This clonotype has a count of ten or more. The rearrangement joins TRBV20-1 to TRBJ1-4; D is uncertain. The germline V gene has CDR1 DFQATT and CDR2 SNEGSKA (reference sequence). The CDR3 length is 14 residues. V was cut by 3 bases and J by 0 bases, with 8 bases left in between. CDR3 nucleotide sequence: TGCAGTGCTAGGCGAGCAGCAACTAATGAAAAACTGTTTTTT. Protein sequence: CSARRAATNEKLFF.

This clonotype was seen repeatedly, ten times or more. The CDR3 protein is CASSVGNGNTIYF. In nucleotides, the CDR3 is TGTGCCAGCAGTGTGGGGAATGGAAACACCATATATTTT. This chain links TRBV9 with TRBJ1-3; D not resolved. Germline V gene data show CDR1 as SGDLS and CDR2 as YYNGEE. Trimming cost V 5 bases and J 3 bases, with 9 bases left between them. The CDR3 has 13 residues.

There are many counts of this clonotype. This chain connects TRBV20-1 to TRBJ1-4, with D unclear. CDR1 and CDR2 from the germline V gene are DFQATT and SNEGSKA (reference sequence). V was pared by 3 bases and J by 7 bases, with 15 bases between. The CDR3 consists of 14 residues. CDR3 DNA: TGCAGTGCTAGTCAGCTTGGCCGCGGTGAAAAACTGTTTTTT. Translating gives CSASQLGRGEKLFF.

The chain employs TRBV20-1 and TRBJ2-7, with 8 nucleotides matching TRBD2. Trimming removed 5 bases from V and 0 bases from J; junction bases left unmatched: 6. The V gene's germline CDR1 is DFQATT and CDR2 SNEGSKA (reference sequence). This CDR3 contains 14 residues. The CDR3 nucleotides are TGCAGTGCTGGCCTCGGGGGGGACTCCTACGAGCAGTACTTC. Its translation: CSAGLGGDSYEQYF.